A selection of T cell receptor beta chains follows, all from one sample in a study of blood T cell repertoires in COVID-19. Sequencing used immunoSEQ multiplex PCR; TCRdb keeps in-frame clones, though not all of them. This table holds more than 85,000 clones, around 80% found once. Sequencing input: peripheral blood. The receptor source for this set is a human donor in a cohort sampled during active or convalescent COVID-19. Both conserved end residues are part of each CDR3. The D gene is left open where the match is weak. Some rows have no size entry. The others give once, few or many, or a class for an expanded clone.

clone_size,j_call,d_call,v_call,cdr3_nt,cdr3_aa
once,TRBJ2-3,NA,TRBV21-1,TGTGCCAGCAGCAAATATACGGAATGGAGGACAGATACGCAGTATTTT,CASSKYTEWRTDTQYF
NA,TRBJ1-2,NA,TRBV28,TGTGCCAGCAGAAAGCTTGAATCTTACACCTTC,CASRKLESYTF
NA,TRBJ1-5,TRBD1,TRBV18,TGTGCCAGCTCTCCTGGACAGGTTAGCAATCAGCCCCAGCATTTT,CASSPGQVSNQPQHF
NA,TRBJ2-1,NA,TRBV7-2,TGTGCCAGCAGCTTAATCCAGGGGTACTCCTACAATGAGCAGTTCTTC,CASSLIQGYSYNEQFF
NA,TRBJ1-1,NA,TRBV27,TGTGCCAGCAGTTTACGGGGTAAAGCTTTCTTT,CASSLRGKAFF
once,TRBJ2-2,TRBD2,TRBV7-8,TGTGCCAGCAGCTTGGGACTAGCGGGGGGGCACAACACCGGGGAGCTGTTTTTT,CASSLGLAGGHNTGELFF
NA,TRBJ2-2,TRBD1,TRBV6-2/TRBV6-3,TGTGCCAGCAGTTGGGCCGGGACAGGGGTAGTCGGGGAGCTGTTTTTT,CASSWAGTGVVGELFF
once,TRBJ1-4,NA,TRBV4-1,TGCGCCAGCAGCCAAGATCACAGAGCTGAAAAACTGTTTTTT,CASSQDHRAEKLFF
NA,TRBJ2-1,TRBD2,TRBV2,TGTGCCAGCAGCTATGAACCGGGACTAGGGAACAATGAGCAGTTCTTC,CASSYEPGLGNNEQFF
NA,TRBJ2-1,NA,TRBV12-3/TRBV12-4,TGTGCCAGCAGCCTGGCCAGGGCGAATGAGCAGTTCTTC,CASSLARANEQFF
NA,TRBJ1-4,NA,TRBV29-1,TGCAGCGTTGCCGGCGGAACAGGGTTTAATGAAAAACTGTTTTTT,CSVAGGTGFNEKLFF
NA,TRBJ2-1,TRBD2,TRBV28,TGTGCCAGCAGTTTATGGCTATTTGGGCGGGAGGGTCGCAATGAGCAGTTCTTC,CASSLWLFGREGRNEQFF
NA,TRBJ2-7,TRBD2,TRBV7-9,TGTGCCAGCAGCTTGACTAGCGGGGAGAACCAGGAGTACTTC,CASSLTSGENQEYF
NA,TRBJ1-4,TRBD1,TRBV5-1,TGCGCCAGCAGCCCCCCGACAGGGGTATACGGTGAAAAACTGTTTTTT,CASSPPTGVYGEKLFF
NA,TRBJ1-2,TRBD1,TRBV19,TGTGCCAGTAGTGTCACAGGGGAGGTGGCTGGCTACACCTTC,CASSVTGEVAGYTF
NA,TRBJ2-7,TRBD1,TRBV24-1,TGTGCCACCAGTGACCCTAGGACAGGCTACGAGCAGTACTTC,CATSDPRTGYEQYF
NA,TRBJ1-4,NA,TRBV28,TGTGCCAGCAGTCTCTACTGGCAGGAAAATAATGAGAAACTGTTTTTT,CASSLYWQENNEKLFF
NA,TRBJ2-1,NA,TRBV10-1,TGCGCCAGTGGGGGGGGCACTAATGAGCAGTTCTTC,CASGGGTNEQFF
NA,TRBJ2-1,NA,TRBV19,TGTGCCAGTAGTGGCTGGGGGGAGCACTTCAATGAGCAGTTCTTC,CASSGWGEHFNEQFF
NA,TRBJ2-5,NA,TRBV7-2,TGTGCCAGCAGCTTCGAGGGTCCAGGGACCCAGTACTTC,CASSFEGPGTQYF
NA,TRBJ2-7,NA,TRBV3-1/TRBV3-2,TGTGCCAGCAGCCAAGTGCTTCGGCAGGGGATTTCTTACGAGCAGTACTTC,CASSQVLRQGISYEQYF
few,TRBJ2-7,TRBD2,TRBV19,TGTGCCAGTAGTATGACTAGCGTCGAGCCCGGGCAGTACTTC,CASSMTSVEPGQYF
NA,TRBJ2-3,NA,TRBV3-1/TRBV3-2,TGTGCCAGCAGCCAAGACGTGCGGGGCACCCCCACAGATACGCAGTATTTT,CASSQDVRGTPTDTQYF
NA,TRBJ2-7,TRBD1,TRBV7-6,TGTGCCAGCAGCCCTACGCCTGAGGGGGCTAATTATCGCGACTACGAGCAGTACTTC,CASSPTPEGANYRDYEQYF
once,TRBJ1-1,TRBD1,TRBV5-8,TGTGCCAGCAGCTCCCGGGACAGCTTAATGAACACTGAAGCTTTCTTT,CASSSRDSLMNTEAFF
NA,TRBJ2-1,TRBD1,TRBV5-8,TGTGCCAGCAGCTTGGGCAGGGGGCTCGAAAATGAGCAGTTCTTC,CASSLGRGLENEQFF
NA,TRBJ2-5,TRBD2,TRBV3-1/TRBV3-2,TGTGCCAGCAGCCAACCCCTTGGCGGGAGGGCCGGTGAGACCCAGTACTTC,CASSQPLGGRAGETQYF
NA,TRBJ2-5,NA,TRBV5-4,TGTGCCAGCAGCTCCCCCCGGCTAGCAGACCAAGAGACCCAGTACTTC,CASSSPRLADQETQYF
NA,TRBJ2-1,TRBD2,TRBV5-4,TGTGCCAGCAGCTATAGCGGGGGGGCTAGTTCCTACAATGAGCAGTTCTTC,CASSYSGGASSYNEQFF
once,TRBJ2-7,TRBD2,TRBV5-1,TGCGCCAGCAGCTCCCAACCTAGCGGGGCAACCTACGAGCAGTACTTC,CASSSQPSGATYEQYF
once,TRBJ2-1,TRBD1,TRBV29-1,TGCAGCGTTGAACGACAGGGTAGGAATGAGCAGTTCTTC,CSVERQGRNEQFF
NA,TRBJ2-2,TRBD2,TRBV4-1,TGCGCCAGCAGCCAAGAATCAGCGGGAGGGCTTAGCGGGGAGCTGTTTTTT,CASSQESAGGLSGELFF
NA,TRBJ2-1,TRBD1,TRBV6-5,TGTGCCAGCAGTCCCGACAGGGTAGGACAGTTCTTC,CASSPDRVGQFF
NA,TRBJ2-5,NA,TRBV6-5,TGTGCCAGCAGGAGGGGGACGGGGGAGACCCAGTACTTC,CASRRGTGETQYF
once,TRBJ2-3,NA,TRBV10-3,TGTGCCATCAATACGCAGGGGTCTCGCACAGATACGCAGTATTTT,CAINTQGSRTDTQYF
NA,TRBJ2-1,TRBD2,TRBV29-1,TGCAGCCAAGCGGCGGGGGGCGGGAATGAGCAGTTCTTC,CSQAAGGGNEQFF
NA,TRBJ1-2,TRBD1,TRBV5-4,TGTGCCAGCAGCTTGGGACAGGGGGCTGCTGGCTACACCTTC,CASSLGQGAAGYTF
NA,TRBJ1-3,TRBD1,TRBV19,TGTGCCAGTAAGAGGACAGGGGCTAGCTCTGGAAACACCATATATTTT,CASKRTGASSGNTIYF
few,TRBJ1-6,NA,TRBV19,TGTGCCAGTACCTATGGGGGCGGTGAACTTGGCTCACCCCTCCACTTT,CASTYGGGELGSPLHF
NA,TRBJ1-6,NA,TRBV18,TGTGCCAGCTCACGGGAGTCGCGGGGTTCACCCCTCCACTTT,CASSRESRGSPLHF
NA,TRBJ2-7,TRBD2,TRBV28,TGTGCCAGCAGTTTAGCAGGCGCCGGGACTAGCGGGCGATACGAGCAGTACTTC,CASSLAGAGTSGRYEQYF
NA,TRBJ2-3,TRBD1,TRBV19,TGTGCCAGTCAAAAACAGGGGGCCAGCACAGATACGCAGTATTTT,CASQKQGASTDTQYF
few,TRBJ2-5,TRBD2,TRBV3-1/TRBV3-2,TGTGCCAGCAGCCAAGGACTAGCGTTCTTACAGACCCAGTACTTC,CASSQGLAFLQTQYF
NA,TRBJ1-3,NA,TRBV18,TGTGCCAGCTCACCTGGTGACAGGATCTCTGGAAACACCATATATTTT,CASSPGDRISGNTIYF
NA,TRBJ2-3,NA,TRBV11-3,TGTGCCAGCAGCTTAGGCAGTAGACTGAGCACAGATACGCAGTATTTT,CASSLGSRLSTDTQYF
NA,TRBJ2-1,NA,TRBV19,TGCGCTATCCGGGGGAAGGGGCTCAATGAGCAGTTCTTC,CAIRGKGLNEQFF
NA,TRBJ1-1,NA,TRBV6-6,TGTGCCAGCAGCTCCCTAGGGGCGGGCGCGGGGACTGAAGCTTTCTTT,CASSSLGAGAGTEAFF
NA,TRBJ2-3,TRBD1,TRBV24-1,TGTGCCACCAGTGACCACCGGACAGGTCCTACGCAGTATTTT,CATSDHRTGPTQYF
NA,TRBJ2-5,NA,TRBV27,TGTGCCACCAAAGAGACCCAGTACTTC,CATKETQYF
NA,TRBJ2-1,NA,TRBV6-5,TGTGCCAGCAGAACCACTAGGAGCTCCTACAATGAGCAGTTCTTC,CASRTTRSSYNEQFF
NA,TRBJ2-3,TRBD2,TRBV9,TGTGCCAGCAGCGTTGACTGGTGGTCTAGCGGGGGTGCCACAGATACGCAGTATTTT,CASSVDWWSSGGATDTQYF
NA,TRBJ2-2,TRBD1,TRBV5-1,TGCGCCAGCAGCTTGACAGGGGGATTCGGGGAGCTGTTTTTT,CASSLTGGFGELFF
NA,TRBJ1-6,NA,TRBV28,TGTGCCAGCAAGAAGTCAGGTGATAATTCACCCCTCCACTTT,CASKKSGDNSPLHF
NA,TRBJ2-3,TRBD2,TRBV27,TGTGCCAGCAGTGTGGGACTAGCGAACACAGATACGCAGTATTTT,CASSVGLANTDTQYF
NA,TRBJ2-1,TRBD2,TRBV7-2,TGTGCCAGCAGCTTTAGGGCGGGGGAGCATGAGCAGTTCTTC,CASSFRAGEHEQFF
NA,TRBJ2-1,TRBD1,TRBV18,TGTGCCAGCTCACTCACAGGGGACGCCCGGGAGCAGTTCTTC,CASSLTGDAREQFF
NA,TRBJ1-2,NA,TRBV30,TGTGCCTGGAGTGCTACGCGGGAGGCGAACTATGGCTACACCTTC,CAWSATREANYGYTF
NA,TRBJ1-3,NA,TRBV6-2/TRBV6-3,TGTGCCAGCAGTGCCCAGACAGTCTCTGGAAACACCATATATTTT,CASSAQTVSGNTIYF
NA,TRBJ2-1,NA,TRBV7-2,TGTGCCAGCAGCCCCGCCCAGGGTGGACAGTTCTTC,CASSPAQGGQFF
NA,TRBJ2-2,NA,TRBV27,TGTGCCAGCAGTTGGGGGGGGGCCACCGGGGAGCTGTTTTTT,CASSWGGATGELFF